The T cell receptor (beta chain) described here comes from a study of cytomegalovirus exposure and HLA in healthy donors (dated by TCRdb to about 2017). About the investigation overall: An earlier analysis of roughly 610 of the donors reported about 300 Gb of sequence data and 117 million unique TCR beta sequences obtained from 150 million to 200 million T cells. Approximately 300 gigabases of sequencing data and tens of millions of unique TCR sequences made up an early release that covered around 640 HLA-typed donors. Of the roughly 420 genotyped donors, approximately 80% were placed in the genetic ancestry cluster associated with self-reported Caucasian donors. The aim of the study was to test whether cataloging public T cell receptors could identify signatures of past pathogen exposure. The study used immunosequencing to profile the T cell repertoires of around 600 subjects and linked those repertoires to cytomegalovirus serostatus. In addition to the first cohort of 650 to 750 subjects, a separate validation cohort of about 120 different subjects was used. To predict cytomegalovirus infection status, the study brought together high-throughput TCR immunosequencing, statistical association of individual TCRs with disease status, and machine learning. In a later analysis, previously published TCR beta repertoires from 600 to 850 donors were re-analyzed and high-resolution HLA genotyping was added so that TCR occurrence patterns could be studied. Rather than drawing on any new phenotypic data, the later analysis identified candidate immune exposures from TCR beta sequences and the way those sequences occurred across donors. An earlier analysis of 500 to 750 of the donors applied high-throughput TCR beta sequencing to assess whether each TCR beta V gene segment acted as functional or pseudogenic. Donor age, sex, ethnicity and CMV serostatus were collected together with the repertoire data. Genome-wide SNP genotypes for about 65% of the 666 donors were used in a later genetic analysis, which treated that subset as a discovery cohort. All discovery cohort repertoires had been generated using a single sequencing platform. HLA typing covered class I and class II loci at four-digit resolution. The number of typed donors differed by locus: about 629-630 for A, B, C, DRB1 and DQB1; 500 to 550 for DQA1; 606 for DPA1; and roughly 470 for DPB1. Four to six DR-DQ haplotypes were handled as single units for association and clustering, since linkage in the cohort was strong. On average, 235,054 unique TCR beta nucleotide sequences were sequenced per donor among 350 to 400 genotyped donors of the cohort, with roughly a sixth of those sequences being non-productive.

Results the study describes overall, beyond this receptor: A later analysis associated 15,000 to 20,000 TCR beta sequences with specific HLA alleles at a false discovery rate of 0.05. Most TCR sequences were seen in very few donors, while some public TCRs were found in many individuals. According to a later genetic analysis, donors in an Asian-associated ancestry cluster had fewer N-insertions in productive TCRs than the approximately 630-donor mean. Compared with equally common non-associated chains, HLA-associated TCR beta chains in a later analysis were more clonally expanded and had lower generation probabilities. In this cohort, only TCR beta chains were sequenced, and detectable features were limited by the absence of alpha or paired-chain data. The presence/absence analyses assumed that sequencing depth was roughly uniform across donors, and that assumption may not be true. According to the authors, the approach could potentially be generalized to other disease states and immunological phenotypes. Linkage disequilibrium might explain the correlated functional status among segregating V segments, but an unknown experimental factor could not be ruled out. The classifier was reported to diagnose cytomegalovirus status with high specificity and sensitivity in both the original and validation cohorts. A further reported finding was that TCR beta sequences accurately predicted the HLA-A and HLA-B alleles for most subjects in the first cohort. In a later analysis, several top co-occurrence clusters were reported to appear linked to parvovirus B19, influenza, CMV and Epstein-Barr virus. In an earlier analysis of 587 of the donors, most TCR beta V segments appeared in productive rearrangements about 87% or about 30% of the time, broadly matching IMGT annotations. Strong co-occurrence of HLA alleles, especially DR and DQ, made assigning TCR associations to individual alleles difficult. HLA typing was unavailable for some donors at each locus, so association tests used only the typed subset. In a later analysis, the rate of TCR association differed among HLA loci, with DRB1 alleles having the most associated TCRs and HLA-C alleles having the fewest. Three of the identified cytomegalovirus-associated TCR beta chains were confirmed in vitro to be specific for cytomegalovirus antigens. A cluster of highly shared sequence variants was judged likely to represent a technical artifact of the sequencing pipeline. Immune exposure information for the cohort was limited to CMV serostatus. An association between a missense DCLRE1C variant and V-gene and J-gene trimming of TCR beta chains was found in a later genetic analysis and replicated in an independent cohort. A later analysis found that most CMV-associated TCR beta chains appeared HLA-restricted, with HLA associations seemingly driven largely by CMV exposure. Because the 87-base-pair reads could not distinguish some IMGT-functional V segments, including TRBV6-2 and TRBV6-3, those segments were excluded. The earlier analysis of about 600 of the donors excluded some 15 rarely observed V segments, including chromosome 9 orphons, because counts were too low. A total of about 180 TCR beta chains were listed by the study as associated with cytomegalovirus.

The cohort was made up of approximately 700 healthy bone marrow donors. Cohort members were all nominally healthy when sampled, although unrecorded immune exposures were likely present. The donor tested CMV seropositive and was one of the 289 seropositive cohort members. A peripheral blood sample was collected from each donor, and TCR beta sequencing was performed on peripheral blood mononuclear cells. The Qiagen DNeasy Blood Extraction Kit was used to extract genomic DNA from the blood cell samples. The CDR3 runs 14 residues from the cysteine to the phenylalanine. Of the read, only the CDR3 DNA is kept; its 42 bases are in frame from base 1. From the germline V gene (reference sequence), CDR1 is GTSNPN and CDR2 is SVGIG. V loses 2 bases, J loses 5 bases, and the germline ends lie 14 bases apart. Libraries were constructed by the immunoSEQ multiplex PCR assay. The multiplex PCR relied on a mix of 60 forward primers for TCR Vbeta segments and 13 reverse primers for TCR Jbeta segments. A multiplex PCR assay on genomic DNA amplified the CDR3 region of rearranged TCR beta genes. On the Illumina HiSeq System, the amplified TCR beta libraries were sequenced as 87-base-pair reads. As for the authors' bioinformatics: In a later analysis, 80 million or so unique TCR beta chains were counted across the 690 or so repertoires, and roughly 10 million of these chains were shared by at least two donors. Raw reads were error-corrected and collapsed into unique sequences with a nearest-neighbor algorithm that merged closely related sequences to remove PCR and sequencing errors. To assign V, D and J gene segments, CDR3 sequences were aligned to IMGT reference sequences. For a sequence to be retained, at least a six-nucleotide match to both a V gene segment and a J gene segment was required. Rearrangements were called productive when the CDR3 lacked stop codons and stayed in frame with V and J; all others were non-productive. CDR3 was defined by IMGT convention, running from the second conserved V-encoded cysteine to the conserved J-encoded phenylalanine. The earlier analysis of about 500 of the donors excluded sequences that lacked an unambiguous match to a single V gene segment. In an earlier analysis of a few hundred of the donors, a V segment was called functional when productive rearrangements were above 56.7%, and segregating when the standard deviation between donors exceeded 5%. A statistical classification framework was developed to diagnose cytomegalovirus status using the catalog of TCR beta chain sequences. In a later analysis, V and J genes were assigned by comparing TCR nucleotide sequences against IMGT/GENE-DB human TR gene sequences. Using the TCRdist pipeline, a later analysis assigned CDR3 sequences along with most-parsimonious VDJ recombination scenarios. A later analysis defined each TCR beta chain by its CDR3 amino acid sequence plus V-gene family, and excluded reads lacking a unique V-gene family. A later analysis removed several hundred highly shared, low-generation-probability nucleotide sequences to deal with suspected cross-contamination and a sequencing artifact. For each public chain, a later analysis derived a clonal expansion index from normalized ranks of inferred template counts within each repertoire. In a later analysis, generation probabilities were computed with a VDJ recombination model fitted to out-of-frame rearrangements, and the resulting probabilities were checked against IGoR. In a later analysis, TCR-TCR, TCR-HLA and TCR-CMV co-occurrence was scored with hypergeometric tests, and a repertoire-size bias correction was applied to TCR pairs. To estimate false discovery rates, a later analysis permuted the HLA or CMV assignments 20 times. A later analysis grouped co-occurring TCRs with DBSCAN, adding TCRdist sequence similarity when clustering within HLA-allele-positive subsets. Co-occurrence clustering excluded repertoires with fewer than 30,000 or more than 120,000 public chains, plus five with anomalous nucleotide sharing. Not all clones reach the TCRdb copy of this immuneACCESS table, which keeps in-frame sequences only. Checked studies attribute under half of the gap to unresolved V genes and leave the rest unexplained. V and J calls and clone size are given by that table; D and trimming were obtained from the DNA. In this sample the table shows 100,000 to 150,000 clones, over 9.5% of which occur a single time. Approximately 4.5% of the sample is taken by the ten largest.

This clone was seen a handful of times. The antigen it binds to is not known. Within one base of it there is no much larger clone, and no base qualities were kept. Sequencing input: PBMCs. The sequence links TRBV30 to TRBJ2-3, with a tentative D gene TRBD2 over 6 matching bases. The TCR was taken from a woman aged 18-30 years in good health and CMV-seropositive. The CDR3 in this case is CAWSRRAPRDTQYF. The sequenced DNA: TGTGCCTGGAGTAGGAGGGCCCCAAGAGATACGCAGTATTTT.